This T cell receptor (beta chain) was obtained from a study of monozygotic twins with inflammatory bowel disease. The CDR3 extends over 13 amino acids. Germline lookup yields CDR1 KGHSH and CDR2 LQKENI. TCRdb reprocessed the 5' RACE reads, keeping one entry per CDR3 protein, no DNA. The data include approximately 400,000 distinct CDR3 sequences; the top ten clones carry just over 2.5%. This chain links TRBV18 with TRBJ2-1; TCRdb lists TRBD1, though no DNA is available to test this call. The TCR comes from a human donor with ulcerative colitis or Crohn's disease, or a healthy co-twin of an affected twin (not recorded which). Sequenced: blood. The CDR3 sequence is CASSPERDMEQFF.